This TCR beta chain originates from a study of a mutant IDH1 vaccine in newly diagnosed glioma. Sample time point: week 35, safety follow-up. All doses held 300 ug of mutant IDH1 20-mer peptide, with topical imiquimod. The CDR3 length is 19 residues. V lost 0 bases and J lost 6; bases outside the gene matches: 9. CDR1 is LGHNA and CDR2 is YNFKEQ in the germline V gene. Worth noting for this clone: The antigen remains undetermined.

TCRdb's table, derived via immunoSEQ multiplex PCR, lists solely in-frame clones and lacks some. The sample lists 69,000 or so clones, around nine tenths occurring once. The sample in question was PBMCs, obtained from a glioma patient whose treatment included an IDH1 peptide vaccine. This clonotype was sampled from a man aged 25-40 years with glioma. The chain couples TRBV4-2 to TRBJ2-1; 15 positions agree with TRBD2. The CDR3 nucleotides are TGTGCCAGCAGCCAAGAAGGACTAGCGGGAGGGCCCATAGGCAATGAGCAGTTCTTC. Amino acids: CASSQEGLAGGPIGNEQFF.